The 23 T cell receptor beta chains below all came from one sample that was sequenced in a study of breast tumors, draining lymph nodes, adjacent tissues. TCRdb fed the multiplex PCR reads into MiXCR, producing one record per CDR3 protein. This table holds about 200,000 distinct CDR3 sequences, around 34% found once. Samples came from axillary lymph nodes draining the breast cancer. The source material was axillary lymph node tissue. The receptor set was obtained from a female donor with breast cancer. Some clones in this sample may be carry-over from other donors' samples.

The CDR3 loop reads CASSFWEGYNEQFF. For the CDR3, the DNA is TGTGCCAGCAGTTTTTGGGAGGGTTACAATGAGCAGTTCTTC. This chain uses TRBV6-6 with TRBJ2-1; 7 nucleotides agree with TRBD2. The V gene end was trimmed by 4 bases and the J gene end by 4 bases; junction bases not matched to a gene: 4. CDR3 length: 14 amino acids. Germline V CDR1 and CDR2: MNHNY, SVGAGI (reference sequence).

The J gene is TRBJ2-7, the V gene TRBV7-2; 7 positions match TRBD1. The CDR3 is 11 amino acids. From germline, CDR1 is SGHTA and CDR2 FQGNSA. The ends lost 4 bases at V and 6 bases at J; junction bases unmatched: 0. The CDR3 here is CASSSGGEQYF. CDR3 bases: TGTGCCAGCAGCTCAGGGGGCGAGCAGTACTTC. The full variable domain, with the rest looked up from reference TRBV7-2 and TRBJ2-7, is GAGVSQSPSNKVTEKGKDVELRCDPISGHTALYWYRQSLGQGLEFLIYFQGNSAPDKSGLPSDRFSAERTGGSVSTLTIQRTQQEDSAVYLCASSSGGEQYFGPGTRLTVT.

Written as DNA, the CDR3 is TGTGCCACCAGTGATTTACAGTACAGGGGCTGGTGTTCACCCCTCCACTTT. Its protein is CATSDLQYRGWCSPLHF. This chain connects TRBV24-1 to TRBJ1-6; 7 nucleotides line up with TRBD1. V was pared by 1 base and J by 9 bases, with 11 bases of the junction left unmatched. The CDR3 consists of 17 residues. Germline V gene sequence: CDR1 KGHDR, CDR2 SFDVKD.

This clonotype has a count of ten or more. CDR3 coding DNA: TGTGCCAGCAGTTACGGTCGCGGGGGGCCAACCGGGGAGCTGTTTTTT. Protein: CASSYGRGGPTGELFF. The gene calls are TRBV6-5 and TRBJ2-2; 8 bases fit TRBD2. Germline V lookup: CDR1 MNHEY, CDR2 SVGAGI. V dropped 2 bases and J dropped 5; count of bases not matched to a gene: 7. This CDR3 comprises 16 residues.

This clonotype has at least ten counts. The chain has TRBV19 and TRBJ1-2; 7 bases match TRBD1. With V trimmed by 5 bases and J by 5 bases, 5 bases remained unmatched. In germline, CDR1 is LNHDA, CDR2 SQIVND (reference sequence). This CDR3 region has 13 residues. This CDR3 reads CASSVGDRYGYTF. The DNA for the CDR3 is TGTGCCAGTAGTGTCGGGGACAGATATGGCTACACCTTC.

Comments on this clonotype: A read error is possible here, since a much larger clone lies one base away. This sequence joins TRBV28 and TRBJ2-7; D remains unclear. The germline V and J ends were trimmed by 4 bases and 7 bases, with 20 bases remaining between them. The germline V gene has CDR1 MDHEN and CDR2 SYDVKM. The CDR3 contains 15 residues. The CDR3 DNA reads TGTGCCAGCAGTTCCCTTGGACCAGCGTTGGGTGAGCAGTACTTC. Its protein product is CASSSLGPALGEQYF.

This clonotype came up many times. This rearrangement joins TRBV6-1 to TRBJ2-7; 8 bases match TRBD2. The CDR3 covers 12 residues. CDR1 is MNHNS, CDR2 SASEGT, per germline. Trimming at V came to 4 bases and at J to 7 bases, leaving 3 bases not matched to a gene. The CDR3 DNA sequence: TGTGCCAGCAGTGTAGCGGGATATGAGCAGTACTTC. Translating it yields CASSVAGYEQYF.

The V and J genes are TRBV2 and TRBJ2-4; D is ambiguous. The CDR3 runs 14 residues. Germline assignment: CDR1 SNHLY and CDR2 FYNNEI. V lost 3 bases to trimming and J lost 0 bases, with 6 bases between them. In DNA, the CDR3 is TGTGCCAGCAGTGACATCCTAGCCAAAAACATTCAGTACTTC. This codes for CASSDILAKNIQYF.

This clonotype showed up many times. CDR3 DNA: TGCGCCAGCAGTGTATCTCTTGACTATGGCTACACCTTC. It translates to CASSVSLDYGYTF. J is TRBJ1-2 and V is TRBV10-2, with D unresolved. The germline V and J ends were trimmed by 4 bases and 3 bases, with 9 bases remaining between them. Germline assignment: CDR1 WSHSY and CDR2 SAAADI. The length of the CDR3 is 13 residues.

This clonotype was counted many times. The V call is TRBV7-9, the J call TRBJ2-7; D not resolved. V was shortened by 1 base and J by 2 bases, with 6 bases between the two germline ends. This CDR3 has 13 amino acids. Germline CDR1 is SEHNR and CDR2 is FQNEAQ (reference sequence). The CDR3 DNA follows: TGTGCCAGCAGCTTAGGTTCGGCCTACGAGCAGTACTTC. Its protein is CASSLGSAYEQYF.

This clonotype came up many times. This chain uses TRBV2 with TRBJ1-1; D is unclear. With 3 bases removed from V and 1 base from J, the gap between germline ends came to 9 bases. This CDR3 has 14 amino acids. CDR1 SNHLY and CDR2 FYNNEI come from the germline V gene. The CDR3 bases are TGTGCCAGCAGTGACCCGGCAGGGAACACTGAAGCTTTCTTT. Translating it yields CASSDPAGNTEAFF.

The V and J genes are TRBV2 and TRBJ2-2, with a weak D call TRBD1 (5 bases). The CDR3 spans 15 residues. Deletions cut 4 bases from V and 2 bases from J, with 11 bases between. CDR1 is SNHLY, CDR2 FYNNEI, per germline. The DNA of the CDR3 is TGTGCCAGCAGTGCCACAGGACACAACACCGGGGAGCTGTTTTTT. Translation: CASSATGHNTGELFF. Supplemented by reference TRBV2 and TRBJ2-2, the full variable domain reads EPEVTQTPSHQVTQMGQEVILRCVPISNHLYFYWYRQILGQKVEFLVSFYNNEISEKSEIFDDQFSVERPDGSNFTLKIRSTKLEDSAMYFCASSATGHNTGELFFGEGSRLTVL.

The chain recombines TRBV7-6 with TRBJ2-1, with D perhaps TRBD1 (5 bases). The CDR3 consists of 13 residues. Trimming took 0 bases from V and 6 from J, leaving 6 bases between them. Germline V gene data show CDR1 as SGHVS and CDR2 as FNYEAQ. The CDR3 sequence: CASSLAGLNEQFF. CDR3 DNA: TGTGCCAGCAGCTTAGCGGGGCTCAATGAGCAGTTCTTC.

The chain links TRBV7-9 to TRBJ2-7; 12 bases fit TRBD2. Germline V gene sequence: CDR1 SEHNR, CDR2 FQNEAQ (reference sequence). Germline trimming cut 1 base from V and 0 bases from J; bases unmatched to any gene: 7. The CDR3 length is 18 residues. The CDR3 DNA sequence: TGTGCCAGCAGCTTAGGGACTAGCGGGGCCCGCAGCTCCTACGAGCAGTACTTC. Encoded protein: CASSLGTSGARSSYEQYF.

This clonotype was detected a few times. This rearrangement joins TRBV19 to TRBJ2-1; 8 nucleotides line up with TRBD1. The V gene's germline CDR1 is LNHDA and CDR2 SQIVND (reference sequence). The CDR3 is made up of 17 amino acids. With 8 bases clipped from V and 9 bases from J, the junction kept 21 bases outside the gene matches. The CDR3 region is CASGQGARGRLGGEQFF. CDR3 sequence (DNA): TGTGCCAGTGGACAGGGTGCTAGGGGACGTCTGGGGGGTGAGCAGTTCTTC.

This clonotype was seen at least ten times. This chain connects TRBV30 to TRBJ1-2, with D perhaps TRBD1 (6 bases). Trimming stripped 0 bases from V and 5 bases from J, with 13 bases between. This CDR3 contains 14 residues. The germline V gene encodes CDR1 GTSNPN and CDR2 SVGIG (reference sequence). CDR3 region: CAWSVLGARYGYTF. The CDR3 region has the DNA TGTGCCTGGAGTGTATTGGGGGCGCGGTATGGCTACACCTTC. Looking up the rest from reference TRBV30 and TRBJ1-2 gives the full variable domain: SQTIHQWPATLVQPVGSPLSLECTVEGTSNPNLYWYRQAAGRGLQLLFYSVGIGQISSEVPQNLSASRPQDRQFILSSKKLLLSDSGFYLCAWSVLGARYGYTFGSGTRLTVV.

The table lists this clonotype with a few counts. A read error is possible here, since a much larger clone lies one base away. It is unclear where the CDR3 begins or ends on the DNA, so no DNA is shown, and the CDR3 is as TCRdb lists it. This chain connects TRBV20-1 to TRBJ1-2; the table's D call of TRBD1 was not tested on the DNA. The CDR3 sequence runs 12 residues, both termini included. CDR1 is DFQATT, CDR2 SNEGSKA, per germline (reference sequence). The CDR3 sequence is CSARQVGRGSTF.

This clonotype was picked up many times. The chain couples TRBV6-4 to TRBJ1-6, with a weak D call TRBD1 (5 bases). V was clipped by 0 bases and J by 9 bases, with 6 bases between them. Germline CDR1 MRHNA, CDR2 SNTAGT. The CDR3 covers 13 residues. The CDR3 nucleotides are TGTGCCAGCAGTGACTCAGGGGTTTCACCCCTCCACTTT. The encoded protein is CASSDSGVSPLHF.

This clonotype was seen many times. This chain uses TRBV19 with TRBJ2-7, with D perhaps matching TRBD1 or TRBD2 (5 bases each). V was cut by 6 bases and J by 3 bases, with 15 bases left in between. In germline, CDR1 is LNHDA, CDR2 SQIVND (reference sequence). The length of the CDR3 is 14 residues. CDR3 region: CASSHKGTYYEQYF. CDR3 DNA sequence: TGTGCCAGTAGCCATAAAGGGACCTACTACGAGCAGTACTTC.

This clonotype was counted once. The rearrangement links TRBV20-1 to TRBJ1-3; D is ambiguous. The CDR3 sequence is 13 residues long. Germline CDR1 DFQATT, CDR2 SNEGSKA (reference sequence). V gave up 5 bases and J gave up 9 bases, with 17 bases separating them. CDR3 in amino acids: CSASPGAQGTIYF. The CDR3 region has the DNA TGCAGTGCTTCTCCGGGTGCTCAAGGCACCATATATTTT.

The chain joins TRBV7-3 to TRBJ2-2; perhaps D is TRBD1 or TRBD2 (5 bases each). The CDR3 has 17 residues. Trimming took off 5 bases at V and 4 bases at J, with 20 bases between the two ends. The germline CDR1 and CDR2 sequences are SGHTA and FQGTGA. The CDR3 is CASSPQGPGRITGELFF. The CDR3 DNA is TGTGCCAGCAGCCCCCAGGGACCCGGTAGAATCACCGGGGAGCTGTTTTTT.

Here the CDR3 reads CSVRAGPGTANTF. The CDR3 DNA follows: TGCAGCGTTCGTGCCGGTCCCGGGACAGCTAATACCTTC. The V gene is TRBV29-1, the J gene TRBJ1-2; 7 bases align to TRBD1. From germline, CDR1 is SQVTM and CDR2 ANQGSEA. V trimming: 5 bases; J trimming: 14 bases; junction bases outside the gene matches: 17. The CDR3 runs 13 residues. Variable domain in full (rest from reference TRBV29-1 and TRBJ1-2): SAVISQKPSRDICQRGTSLTIQCQVDSQVTMMFWYRQQPGQSLTLIATANQGSEATYESGFVIDKFPISRPNLTFSTLTVSNMSPEDSSIYLCSVRAGPGTANTFGSGTRLTVV.

The rearrangement uses TRBV4-3 and TRBJ2-5, with 7 bases aligning to TRBD1. The germline gives CDR1 LGHNA, CDR2 YSLEER. This CDR3 contains 15 residues. V lost 1 base, J lost 7 bases, and 9 bases stayed unmatched. The CDR3 here is CASSQGGTAMTTQYF. In nucleotides, the CDR3 is TGCGCCAGCAGCCAAGGAGGGACAGCGATGACGACCCAGTACTTC.